This TCR beta chain was observed in a study of cytomegalovirus exposure and HLA in healthy donors. Findings and caveats of the study: Judged likely to be a sequencing artifact was a cluster of highly shared sequence variants. A few chains tied to CMV proved CMV antigen-specific in vitro. Owing to their indistinguishability, certain V segments, notably TRBV6-2 and TRBV6-3, were excluded.

About this clone itself: Its specificity is unknown.

Healthy donors of bone marrow made up the group. The CDR3 has 11 amino acids. In germline, CDR1 is ENHRY, CDR2 SYGVKD. In the PCR, 60 Vbeta and 13 Jbeta primers were used. TCRdb keeps only in-frame clones here, not all; method: immunoSEQ multiplex PCR. The sample includes about 200,000 clones, about 87% of them seen just once. The chain couples TRBV10-3 to TRBJ2-5; D unclear. The DNA end favors TRBJ2-7, so the J call may be wrong. This TCR derives from a young woman in good health and CMV-seronegative. The specimen was PBMCs. CDR3 sequence reads: CAISDAYEQYF. CDR3 nucleotides: TGTGCCATCAGTGACGCCTACGAGCAGTACTTC.